The 9 T cell receptor beta chains presented below share a single source sample, sequenced in a study of Graves' ophthalmopathy and Graves' hyperthyroidism. Transcripts of RNA were the source for amplifying TCR beta CDR3 regions. An initial RT-PCR round employing HTBI primers preceded a second-round multiplex PCR. TCRdb used MiXCR to reprocess the multiplex PCR reads, holding one entry per CDR3 protein. The sample has hundreds of thousands of distinct CDR3 sequences, over 20% seen once. Sequencing was done on a sample of peripheral blood. These receptors all come from a woman aged 18-29 years with stable Graves' hyperthyroidism.

This clonotype was found many times. The rearrangement uses TRBV7-9 and TRBJ1-6; D not resolved. Trimming removed 5 bases at V and 4 bases at J, with 12 bases between. CDR3 length: 15 amino acids. CDR1 and CDR2 from the germline V gene are SEHNR and FQNEAQ (reference sequence). CDR3 residues: CASSLGWGYNSPLHF. The DNA of the CDR3 is TGTGCCAGCAGCCTCGGATGGGGATATAATTCACCCCTCCACTTT.

This clonotype has a count of ten or more. For the CDR3, the DNA is TGTGCCAGCAGTTCCACAGGGATGGACATTCAGTACTTC. This codes for CASSSTGMDIQYF. The rearrangement joins TRBV12-3 or TRBV12-4 to TRBJ2-4; the D gene is possibly TRBD1 (6 bases). The germline V and J ends were trimmed by 4 bases and 8 bases, with 12 bases remaining between them. This CDR3 is 13 amino acids long.

At least ten counts were recorded for this clonotype. The chain recombines TRBV29-1 with TRBJ1-2; 9 nucleotides align to TRBD1. This CDR3 spans 13 amino acids. The junction had 5 bases not matched to a gene; V was cut back by 5 bases and J by 4 bases. CDR1 is SQVTM, CDR2 ANQGSEA, per germline. The CDR3 region has the DNA TGCAGCGTTCGACAGGGGGTGCTCTATGGCTACACCTTC. This sequence encodes CSVRQGVLYGYTF.

Many counts were recorded for this clonotype. The CDR3 spells CASSSYRGRLQNYGYTF. The CDR3 DNA reads as TGTGCCAGCAGCTCTTACAGGGGCAGACTCCAGAACTATGGCTACACCTTC. This chain uses TRBV11-2 with TRBJ1-2, with TRBD1 matching 7 bases. The CDR3 spans 17 residues. With 4 bases clipped from V and 2 bases from J, the junction kept 13 bases outside the gene matches. The germline gives CDR1 SGHAT, CDR2 FQNNGV.

This clonotype was seen more than once but under ten times. V and J are TRBV30 and TRBJ1-3; the D is unclear. This CDR3 spans 13 amino acids. V lost 0 bases and J 4 bases, leaving 7 bases between the germline ends. CDR1 is GTSNPN, CDR2 SVGIG, per germline (reference sequence). As DNA, the CDR3 is TGTGCCTGGAGTGTACACAGAGGAAACACCATATATTTT. Protein sequence: CAWSVHRGNTIYF.

The chain is built from TRBV15 and TRBJ2-7; no clear D. CDR1 LNHNV and CDR2 YYDKDF come from the germline V gene (reference sequence). The CDR3 spans 14 residues. The V gene lost 0 bases and the J gene lost 5 bases, with 11 bases spanning the gap. In nucleotides, the CDR3 is TGTGCCACCAGCAGAGAGCTGAGCCGCAACGAGCAGTACTTC. It specifies CATSRELSRNEQYF.

There are many counts of this clonotype. The chain is built from TRBV11-2 and TRBJ2-7; D uncertain. The CDR3 totals 11 residues. Germline loops: CDR1 SGHAT, CDR2 FQNNGV. Trimming cost V 4 bases and J 5 bases, with 6 bases left between them. CDR3: CASSSSNEQYF. The CDR3 region has the DNA TGTGCCAGCAGCTCTTCAAACGAGCAGTACTTC.

Here the CDR3 reads CASSQRLYYEQYF. CDR3 in DNA: TGTGCCAGCAGCCAAAGACTTTACTACGAGCAGTACTTC. The chain recombines TRBV14 with TRBJ2-7, with unresolved D. CDR1 is SGHDN and CDR2 is FVKESK in the germline V gene. The CDR3 sequence is 13 residues long. V was cut by 2 bases and J by 3 bases, with 8 bases left in between. The complete variable domain, with remaining parts taken from reference TRBV14 and TRBJ2-7, reads EAGVTQFPSHSVIEKGQTVTLRCDPISGHDNLYWYRRVMGKEIKFLLHFVKESKQDESGMPNNRFLAERTGGTYSTLKVQPAELEDSGVYFCASSQRLYYEQYFGPGTRLTVT.

This chain joins TRBV5-1 and TRBJ1-2, with D possibly being TRBD1 (6 bases). Germline CDR1 and CDR2: SGHRS and YFSETQ. V was pared by 2 bases and J by 4 bases, with 12 bases between. This CDR3 region has 14 residues. CDR3: CASSLMLDSYGYTF. DNA for the CDR3: TGCGCCAGCAGCTTAATGTTGGACAGCTATGGCTACACCTTC. The variable domain in full, completed from reference TRBV5-1 and TRBJ1-2, reads KAGVTQTPRYLIKTRGQQVTLSCSPISGHRSVSWYQQTPGQGLQFLFEYFSETQRNKGNFPGRFSGRQFSNSRSEMNVSTLELGDSALYLCASSLMLDSYGYTFGSGTRLTVV.